This note documents a single TCR beta chain sequence. This record belongs to a study of blood T cell repertoires in COVID-19. Whole-study context: The samples span acute and convalescent COVID-19 from the United States, Italy and Spain. T cells, B-cell-depleted T cells, or PBMCs supplied cDNA or gDNA.

The CDR3 contains 15 residues. Germline V lookup: CDR1 SGHNT, CDR2 YYREEE (reference sequence). The junction had 11 bases not matched to a gene; V was cut back by 4 bases and J by 10 bases. In the study's own analysis: Counts of nucleated cells, estimated from reference gene primer amplification, were obtained. Method: immunoSEQ multiplex PCR; TCRdb's copy keeps in-frame clones and lacks some. V, J and clone size derive from that table, while D and trimming were established from the DNA sequence. This sample has about 200,000 clones, with approximately 85% found just once. Sequencing was carried out using peripheral blood. The chain links TRBV5-4 to TRBJ2-1, with 10 bases matching TRBD2. This sequence originates from a man between 60 and 75 years old with acute or convalescent COVID-19. The CDR3 region has the DNA TGTGCCAGCAGCCCCGGGACTAGCGCTCCCGGAGAGCAGTTCTTC. This codes for CASSPGTSAPGEQFF.